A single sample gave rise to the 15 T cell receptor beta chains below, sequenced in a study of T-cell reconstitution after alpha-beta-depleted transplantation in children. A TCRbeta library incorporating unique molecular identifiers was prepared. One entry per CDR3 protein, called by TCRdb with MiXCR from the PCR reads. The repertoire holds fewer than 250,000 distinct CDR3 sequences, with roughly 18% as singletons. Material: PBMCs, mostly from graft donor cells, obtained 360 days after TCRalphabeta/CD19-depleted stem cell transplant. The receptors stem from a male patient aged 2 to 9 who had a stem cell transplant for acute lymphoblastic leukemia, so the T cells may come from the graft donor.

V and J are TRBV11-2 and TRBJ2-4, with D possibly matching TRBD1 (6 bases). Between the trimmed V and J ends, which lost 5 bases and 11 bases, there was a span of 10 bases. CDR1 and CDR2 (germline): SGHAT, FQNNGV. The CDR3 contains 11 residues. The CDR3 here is CASSDHRVQYF. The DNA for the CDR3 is TGTGCCAGCAGCGACCACAGGGTTCAGTACTTC.

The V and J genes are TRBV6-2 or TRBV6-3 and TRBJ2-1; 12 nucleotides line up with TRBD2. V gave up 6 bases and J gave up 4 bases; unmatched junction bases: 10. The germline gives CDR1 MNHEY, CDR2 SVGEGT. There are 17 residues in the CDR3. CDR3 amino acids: CASSLAGGRRGYNEQFF. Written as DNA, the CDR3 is TGTGCCAGCAGCCTAGCGGGGGGGAGGAGAGGTTACAATGAGCAGTTCTTC.

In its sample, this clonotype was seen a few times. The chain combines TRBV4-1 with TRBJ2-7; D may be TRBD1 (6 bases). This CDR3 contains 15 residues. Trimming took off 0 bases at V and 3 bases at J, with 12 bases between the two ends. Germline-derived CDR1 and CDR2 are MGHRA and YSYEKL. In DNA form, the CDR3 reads TGCGCCAGCAGCCAAGAACAGGGTAGGTTCTACGAGCAGTACTTC. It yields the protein CASSQEQGRFYEQYF.

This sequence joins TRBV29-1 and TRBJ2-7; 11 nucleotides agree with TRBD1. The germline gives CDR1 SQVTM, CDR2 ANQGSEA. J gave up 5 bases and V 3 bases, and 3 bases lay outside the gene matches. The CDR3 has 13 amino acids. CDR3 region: CSVEGQGVHEQYF. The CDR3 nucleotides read TGCAGCGTTGAGGGACAGGGGGTACACGAGCAGTACTTC.

The CDR3 coding sequence is TGTGCCAGCCGCAGACAGGGTTCGCTCAACGAGCAGTACTTC. Translating it yields CASRRQGSLNEQYF. This sequence joins TRBV27 and TRBJ2-7; TRBD1 agrees at 7 bases. The germline V gene has CDR1 MNHEY and CDR2 SMNVEV (reference sequence). The length of the CDR3 is 14 residues. Trimming at V came to 8 bases and at J to 5 bases, leaving 12 bases not matched to a gene.

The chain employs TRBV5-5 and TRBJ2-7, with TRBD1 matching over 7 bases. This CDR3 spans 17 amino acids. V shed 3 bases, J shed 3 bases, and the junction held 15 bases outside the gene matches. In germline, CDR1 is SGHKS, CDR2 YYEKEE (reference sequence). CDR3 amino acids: CASSYPLRTGVRYEQYF. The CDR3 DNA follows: TGTGCCAGCAGCTACCCTTTGAGGACAGGCGTCCGCTACGAGCAGTACTTC.

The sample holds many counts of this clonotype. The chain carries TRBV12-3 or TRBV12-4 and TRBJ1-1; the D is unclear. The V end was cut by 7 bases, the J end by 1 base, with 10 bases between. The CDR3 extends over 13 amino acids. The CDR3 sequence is CASTPLGNTEAFF. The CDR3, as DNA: TGTGCCAGCACTCCATTGGGGAACACTGAAGCTTTCTTT.

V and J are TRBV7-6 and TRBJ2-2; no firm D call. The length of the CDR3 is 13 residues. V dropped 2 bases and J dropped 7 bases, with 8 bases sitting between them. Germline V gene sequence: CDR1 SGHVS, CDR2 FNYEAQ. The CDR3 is CASSLSPLGELFF. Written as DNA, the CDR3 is TGTGCCAGCAGCTTATCCCCGCTCGGGGAGCTGTTTTTT.

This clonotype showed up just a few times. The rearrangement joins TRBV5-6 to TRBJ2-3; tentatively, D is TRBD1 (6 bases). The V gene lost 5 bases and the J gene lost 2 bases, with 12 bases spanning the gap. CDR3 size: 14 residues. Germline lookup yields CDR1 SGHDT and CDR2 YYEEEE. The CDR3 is CASRGQYHTDTQYF. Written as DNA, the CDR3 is TGTGCCAGCAGGGGACAATACCACACAGATACGCAGTATTTT.

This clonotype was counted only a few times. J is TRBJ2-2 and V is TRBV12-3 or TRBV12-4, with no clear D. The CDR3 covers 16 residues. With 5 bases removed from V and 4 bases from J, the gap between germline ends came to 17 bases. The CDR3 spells CASSQQISASTGELFF. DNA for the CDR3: TGTGCCAGCAGTCAACAAATTTCTGCGAGCACCGGGGAGCTGTTTTTT.

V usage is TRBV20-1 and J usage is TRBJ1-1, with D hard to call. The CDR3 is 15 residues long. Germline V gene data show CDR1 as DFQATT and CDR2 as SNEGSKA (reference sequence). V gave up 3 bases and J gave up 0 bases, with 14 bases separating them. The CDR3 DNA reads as TGCAGTGCTAGCCCATCCGACTGGATGAACACTGAAGCTTTCTTT. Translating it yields CSASPSDWMNTEAFF.

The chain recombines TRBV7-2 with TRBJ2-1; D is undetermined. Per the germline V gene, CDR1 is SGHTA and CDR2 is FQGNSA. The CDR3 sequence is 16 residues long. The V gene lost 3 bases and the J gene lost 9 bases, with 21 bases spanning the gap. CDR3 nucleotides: TGTGCCAGCAGCTTTTCGGCCAGACATCAGTTTACTGAGCAGTTCTTC. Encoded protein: CASSFSARHQFTEQFF.

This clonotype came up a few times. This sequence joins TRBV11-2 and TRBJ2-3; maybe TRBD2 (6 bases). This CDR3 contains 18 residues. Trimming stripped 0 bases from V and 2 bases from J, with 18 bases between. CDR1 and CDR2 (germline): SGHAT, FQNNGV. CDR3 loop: CASSLDRAPGGVTDTQYF. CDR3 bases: TGTGCCAGCAGCTTAGATCGGGCGCCGGGCGGGGTCACAGATACGCAGTATTTT. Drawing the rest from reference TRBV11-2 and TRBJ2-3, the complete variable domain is EAGVAQSPRYKIIEKRQSVAFWCNPISGHATLYWYQQILGQGPKLLIQFQNNGVVDDSQLPKDRFSAERLKGVDSTLKIQPAKLEDSAVYLCASSLDRAPGGVTDTQYFGPGTRLTVL.

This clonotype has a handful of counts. CDR3 sequence: CASSFQGSRGYTF. In nucleotides, the CDR3 is TGTGCCAGCAGTTTCCAGGGCTCTAGAGGCTACACCTTC. This chain joins TRBV12-3 or TRBV12-4 and TRBJ1-2, with D possibly being TRBD1 (5 bases). V was pared by 3 bases and J by 8 bases, with 13 bases between. The CDR3 consists of 13 residues.

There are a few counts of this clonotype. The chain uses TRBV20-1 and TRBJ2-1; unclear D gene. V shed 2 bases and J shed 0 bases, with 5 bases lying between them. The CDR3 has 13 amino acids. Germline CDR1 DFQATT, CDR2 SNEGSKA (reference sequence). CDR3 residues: CSARRSSYNEQFF. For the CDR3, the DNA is TGCAGTGCTAGAAGAAGCTCCTACAATGAGCAGTTCTTC.